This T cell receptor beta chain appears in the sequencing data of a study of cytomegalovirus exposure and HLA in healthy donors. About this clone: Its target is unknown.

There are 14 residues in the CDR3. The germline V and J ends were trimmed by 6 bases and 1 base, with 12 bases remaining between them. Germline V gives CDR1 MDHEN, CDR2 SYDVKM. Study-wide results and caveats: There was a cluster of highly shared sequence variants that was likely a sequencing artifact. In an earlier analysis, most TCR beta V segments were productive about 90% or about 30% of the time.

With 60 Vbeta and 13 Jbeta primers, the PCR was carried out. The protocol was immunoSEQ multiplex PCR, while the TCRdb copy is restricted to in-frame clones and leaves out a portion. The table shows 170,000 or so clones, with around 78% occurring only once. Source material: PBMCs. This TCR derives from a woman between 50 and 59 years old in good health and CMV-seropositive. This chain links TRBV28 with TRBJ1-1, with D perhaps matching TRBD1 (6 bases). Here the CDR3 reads CASSSPDRNTEAFF. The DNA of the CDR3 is TGTGCCAGCAGCTCCCCGGACAGGAACACTGAAGCTTTCTTT.